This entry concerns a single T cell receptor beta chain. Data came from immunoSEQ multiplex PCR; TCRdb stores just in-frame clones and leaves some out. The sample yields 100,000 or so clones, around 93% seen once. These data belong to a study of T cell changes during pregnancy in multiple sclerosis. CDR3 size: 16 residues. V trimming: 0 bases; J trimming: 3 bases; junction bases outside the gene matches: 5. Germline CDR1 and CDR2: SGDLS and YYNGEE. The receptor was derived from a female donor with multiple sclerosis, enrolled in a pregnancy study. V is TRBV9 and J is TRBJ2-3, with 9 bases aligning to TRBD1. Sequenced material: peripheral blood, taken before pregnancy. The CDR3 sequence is CASSVAGTGSTDTQYF. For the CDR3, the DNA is TGTGCCAGCAGCGTAGCCGGGACAGGGTCGACAGATACGCAGTATTTT. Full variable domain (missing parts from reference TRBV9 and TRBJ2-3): DSGVTQTPKHLITATGQRVTLRCSPRSGDLSVYWYQQSLDQGLQFLIQYYNGEERAKGNILERFSAQQFPDLHSELNLSSLELGDSALYFCASSVAGTGSTDTQYFGPGTRLTVL.